Listed below are T cell receptor beta chains from one sample, sequenced in a study of cytomegalovirus exposure and HLA in healthy donors. Some clones are missing from TCRdb's copy, which holds only in-frame ones; the method was immunoSEQ multiplex PCR. The sample shows fewer than 100,000 clones, around 68% of them seen only once. The material sequenced was PBMCs. The origin of the receptors is a female donor in good health and CMV-seronegative. Both conserved end residues are part of each CDR3. D genes are given only for firm matches. A clone size is listed for some rows: how often the clone was seen (once, few, many), or a class if it is expanded.

D | J | size | V | CDR3 | DNA
- | TRBJ2-2 | - | TRBV7-8 | CASSLALVGPNTGELFF | TGTGCCAGCAGCTTAGCGCTAGTGGGGCCGAACACCGGGGAGCTGTTTTTT
- | TRBJ2-7 | once | TRBV7-2 | CASSLQVSYEQYF | TGTGCCAGCAGCTTACAGGTCTCCTACGAGCAGTACTTC
- | TRBJ1-1 | - | TRBV11-2 | CASSLTDFGTEAFF | TGTGCCAGCAGTCTGACCGACTTTGGCACTGAAGCTTTCTTT
- | TRBJ1-2 | once | TRBV28 | CASSLRMGQLEEF | TGTGCCAGCAGTTTGCGTATGGGGCAGTTAGAGGAGTTC
- | TRBJ2-7 | few | TRBV7-9 | CASSLISDEQYF | TGTGCCAGCAGCTTAATCAGTGACGAGCAGTACTTC
- | TRBJ2-1 | - | TRBV6-5 | CASSYSGSGYYNEQFF | TGTGCCAGCAGTTACTCTGGTAGCGGATACTACAATGAGCAGTTCTTC
- | TRBJ2-1 | - | TRBV21-1 | CASSLSGSSYNEQFF | TGTGCCAGCAGTCTTAGCGGGAGCTCCTACAATGAGCAGTTCTTC
TRBD1 | TRBJ1-5 | once | TRBV6-1 | CASSAYRTGLSNQPQHF | TGTGCCAGCAGTGCCTATCGGACAGGCCTTAGCAATCAGCCCCAGCATTTT
TRBD1 | TRBJ1-2 | few | TRBV6-5 | CASSPDRVGPYGYTF | TGTGCCAGCAGCCCGGACAGGGTCGGGCCTTATGGCTACACCTTC
TRBD1 | TRBJ2-7 | - | TRBV5-6 | CASSLVGTGEREQYF | TGTGCCAGCAGCTTGGTAGGGACAGGGGAACGCGAGCAGTACTTC
TRBD1 | TRBJ2-7 | - | TRBV5-1 | CASSRTGFDEQYF | TGCGCCAGCAGCAGGACAGGGTTTGACGAGCAGTACTTC
- | TRBJ1-5 | few | TRBV7-9 | CASSLGQDQPQHF | TGTGCCAGCAGCTTAGGACAGGATCAGCCCCAGCATTTT
TRBD2 | TRBJ2-3 | - | TRBV5-1 | CASSPPLAQSTDTQYF | TGCGCCAGCAGCCCCCCACTAGCGCAAAGCACAGATACGCAGTATTTT
TRBD2 | TRBJ2-1 | once | TRBV6-5 | CASTPGLASGNEQFF | TGTGCCAGCACCCCTGGACTAGCGTCGGGCAATGAGCAGTTCTTC